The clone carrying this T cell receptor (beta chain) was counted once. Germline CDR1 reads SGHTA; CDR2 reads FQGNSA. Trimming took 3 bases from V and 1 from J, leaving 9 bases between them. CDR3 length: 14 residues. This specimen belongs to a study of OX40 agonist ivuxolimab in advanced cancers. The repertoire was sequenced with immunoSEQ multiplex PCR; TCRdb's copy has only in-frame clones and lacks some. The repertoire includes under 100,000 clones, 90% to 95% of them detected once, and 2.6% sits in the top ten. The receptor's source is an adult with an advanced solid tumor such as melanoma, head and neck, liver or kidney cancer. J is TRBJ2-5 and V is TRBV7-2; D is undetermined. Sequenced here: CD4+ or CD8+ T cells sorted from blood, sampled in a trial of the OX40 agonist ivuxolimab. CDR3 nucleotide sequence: TGTGCCAGCAGCTTTGTGGACGTCCAAGAGACCCAGTACTTC. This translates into CASSFVDVQETQYF.